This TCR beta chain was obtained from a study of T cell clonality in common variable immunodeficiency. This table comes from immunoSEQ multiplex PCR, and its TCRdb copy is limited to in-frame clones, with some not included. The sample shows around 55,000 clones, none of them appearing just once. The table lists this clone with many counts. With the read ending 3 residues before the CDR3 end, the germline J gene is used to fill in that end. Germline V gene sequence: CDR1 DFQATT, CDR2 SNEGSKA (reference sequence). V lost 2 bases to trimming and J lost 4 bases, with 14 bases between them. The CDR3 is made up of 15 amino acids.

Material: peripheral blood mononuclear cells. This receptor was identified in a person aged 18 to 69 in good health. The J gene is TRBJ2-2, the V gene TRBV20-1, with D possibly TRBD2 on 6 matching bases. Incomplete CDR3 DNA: TGCAGTGCTAGATTGGGGGGAGCGGCCACCGGGGAG. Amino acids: CSARLGGAATGE. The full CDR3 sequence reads CSARLGGAATGELFF.